Listed below are T cell receptor beta chains from one sample, sequenced in a study of Ad26.COV2.S vaccination and SARS-CoV-2 variants. The repertoire was sequenced with immunoSEQ multiplex PCR; TCRdb's copy has only in-frame clones and lacks some. The sample holds a few hundred thousand clones; about four fifths are singletons and the top ten take 7% to 9.5%. Material: peripheral blood, obtained in a trial of Ad26.COV2.S vaccine versus placebo. These TCRs come from a person aged 18-60 years who received the Ad26.COV2.S COVID-19 vaccine or a placebo. CDR3s include the opening cysteine and the closing phenylalanine or tryptophan. A D gene is named only where the DNA matches it firmly. The listing skips clone size in some rows; elsewhere it reads once, few, many or a size class.

D	V	size	length	J	DNA	CDR3
.	TRBV6-5	.	15	TRBJ1-1	TGTGCCAGCAGTTACTCGAACAGGGTCTTTTCTGAAGCTTTCTTT	CASSYSNRVFSEAFF
.	TRBV4-2	.	16	TRBJ2-1	TGTGCCAGCAGCCAAGACCGGCGCTTGATAGGCAATGAGCAGTTCTTC	CASSQDRRLIGNEQFF
.	TRBV10-3	.	16	TRBJ1-5	TGTGCCATCAGTGAGTCGAAACCCGGTCGGCATCAGCCCCAGCATTTT	CAISESKPGRHQPQHF
.	TRBV5-1	.	13	TRBJ1-1	TGCGCCAGCATGGGTGGGGTAGGCACTGAAGCTTTCTTT	CASMGGVGTEAFF
TRBD1	TRBV9	.	14	TRBJ2-7	TGTGCCAGCACTCCGGGACAGGGGGCGCGGGAGCAGTACTTC	CASTPGQGAREQYF
.	TRBV18	.	14	TRBJ2-5	TGTGCCAGCTCACCACCCCCGGGAAGAGAGACCCAGTACTTC	CASSPPPGRETQYF
.	TRBV5-4	.	16	TRBJ2-3	TGTGCCAGCAGCGAAACGGACTTCACTAACACAGATACGCAGTATTTT	CASSETDFTNTDTQYF
TRBD2	TRBV3-1/TRBV3-2	.	17	TRBJ2-1	TGTGCCAGCAGCCGTTGGACTAGCGGGGGGTTTTTCAATAAGCAGTTCTTC	CASSRWTSGGFFNKQFF
TRBD2	TRBV7-2	once	14	TRBJ2-5	TGTGCCAGCAGCTTCTCAGCGGGGGGGCAGACCCAGTACTTC	CASSFSAGGQTQYF
.	TRBV7-9	.	12	TRBJ2-1	TGTGCCAGCAGCTTAAGGGGCTATGAGCAGTTCTTC	CASSLRGYEQFF
.	TRBV7-2	.	13	TRBJ1-5	TGTGCCAGCAGCCCTTCCGGGTTCCAGCCCCAGCATTTT	CASSPSGFQPQHF
.	TRBV5-1	few	14	TRBJ2-3	TGCGCCAGCAGCTTGTTTGCAGGCACAGATACGCAGTATTTT	CASSLFAGTDTQYF
.	TRBV19	once	14	TRBJ1-4	TGTGCCAGTAGTAAAAGCGGGGCTAATGAAAAACTGTTTTTT	CASSKSGANEKLFF
TRBD1	TRBV9	.	14	TRBJ1-2	TGTGCCAGCAGCGCCGAGACAGGGCTCTATGGCTACACCTTC	CASSAETGLYGYTF
TRBD1	TRBV18	.	15	TRBJ2-7	TGTGCCAGCTCACTACCTGGGACAGGAGTATACGAGCAGTACTTC	CASSLPGTGVYEQYF
TRBD2	TRBV4-1	once	15	TRBJ2-1	TGCGCCAGCAGCGGGACTAGCGGATATTACAATGAGCAGTTCTTC	CASSGTSGYYNEQFF
.	TRBV3-1/TRBV3-2	.	13	TRBJ1-2	TGTGCCAGCAGCCCGGGGGCCGCGTATGGCTACACCTTC	CASSPGAAYGYTF
TRBD1	TRBV7-2	.	17	TRBJ2-3	TGTGCCAGCAGCTCCTCCCCGCTCGGGACAGGGGATGATACGCAGTATTTT	CASSSSPLGTGDDTQYF
TRBD1	TRBV5-1	.	15	TRBJ2-5	TGCGCCAGCAGCTCGAATACAGGGGGCGGAGAGACCCAGTACTTC	CASSSNTGGGETQYF
TRBD1	TRBV10-1	.	15	TRBJ2-5	TGCGCCAGCAGTGAGGTGGACAGGGTGGGGGAGACCCAGTACTTC	CASSEVDRVGETQYF
.	TRBV7-3	.	14	TRBJ2-3	TGTGCCAGCAGCCTTCGGGACAGCACAGATACGCAGTATTTT	CASSLRDSTDTQYF
.	TRBV27	.	15	TRBJ2-7	TGTGCCAGCAGGTCCTTCCTGGGAACATCCTACGAGCAGTACTTC	CASRSFLGTSYEQYF
.	TRBV23-1	once	10	TRBJ2-7	TGCGCCAGCACAACCTACGAGCAGTACTTC	CASTTYEQYF
.	TRBV21-1	.	17	TRBJ2-4	TGTGCCAGCAGCCCTGGGACTAGCGGATCCGAGTGGGACATTCAGTACTTC	CASSPGTSGSEWDIQYF
.	TRBV5-1	.	13	TRBJ2-5	TGCGCCAGCAGCTTGGACAAAGGGGAGACCCAGTACTTC	CASSLDKGETQYF
.	TRBV2	.	13	TRBJ1-1	TGTGCCAGCAGTGAAAGATTGGGCACTGAAGCTTTCTTT	CASSERLGTEAFF
TRBD1	TRBV3-1/TRBV3-2	.	13	TRBJ2-7	TGTGCCAGCAGGACAGGGGGCTCCCACGAGCAGTACTTC	CASRTGGSHEQYF
.	TRBV5-4	.	13	TRBJ2-7	TGTGCCAGCAGCTACGGAGGCCGGTACGAGCAGTACTTC	CASSYGGRYEQYF
.	TRBV6-6	.	14	TRBJ2-7	TGTGCCAGCATCCCTCACCCGGGCCCTTACGAGCAGTACTTC	CASIPHPGPYEQYF
.	TRBV5-1	.	13	TRBJ2-7	TGCGCCAGCAGCTTGGGGGTGGATTACGAGCAGTACTTC	CASSLGVDYEQYF
.	TRBV4-3	.	14	TRBJ2-2	TGCGCCAGCGCGCTAGCGTTGAACACCGGGGAGCTGTTTTTT	CASALALNTGELFF
.	TRBV20-1	.	13	TRBJ1-1	TGCAGTGCCAGTGGGGGAGGGGAAACTGAAGCTTTCTTT	CSASGGGETEAFF
.	TRBV7-3	.	15	TRBJ2-7	TGTGCCAGCAGGGCCGACTCGCTGATATCCTACGAGCAGTACTTC	CASRADSLISYEQYF
TRBD1	TRBV10-3	.	14	TRBJ2-7	TGTGCCATCAGCGCCGGGACAGGGCCCGTCGAGCAGTACTTC	CAISAGTGPVEQYF
.	TRBV5-1	few	15	TRBJ1-2	TGCGCCAGCAGCTTGGACGGATCACAAGGCTATGGCTACACCTTC	CASSLDGSQGYGYTF
.	TRBV5-1	.	14	TRBJ1-4	TGCGCCAGCAGCTTGACGGCCTCTAATGAAAAACTGTTTTTT	CASSLTASNEKLFF
.	TRBV6-6	few	13	TRBJ1-1	TGTGCCAGCAGGCCTCAGTTGAACACTGAAGCTTTCTTT	CASRPQLNTEAFF
.	TRBV4-1	.	15	TRBJ1-2	TGCGCCAGCAGCCAAGAAGGAACAGTTCTTTGGGGCTACACCTTC	CASSQEGTVLWGYTF
TRBD1	TRBV13	few	16	TRBJ1-6	TGTGCCAGCAGCCGTTTCGCGGACAGGTATAATTCACCCCTCCACTTT	CASSRFADRYNSPLHF
TRBD2	TRBV5-4	.	15	TRBJ2-1	TGTGCCAGCAGCTGGGGCAGCGGGAGGGCCCAGGAGCAGTTCTTC	CASSWGSGRAQEQFF
.	TRBV19	.	16	TRBJ1-2	TGTGCCAGTAGTATAGGGGTTGGACAGACTAACTATGGCTACACCTTC	CASSIGVGQTNYGYTF
.	TRBV10-2	.	12	TRBJ2-1	TGCGCCAGTGTGAACCCCTACAATGAGCAGTTCTTC	CASVNPYNEQFF
.	TRBV5-6	once	12	TRBJ1-2	TGTGCCAGCTCGACCGGGCCCTATGGCTACACCTTC	CASSTGPYGYTF
.	TRBV3-1/TRBV3-2	.	13	TRBJ2-7	TGTGCCAGCAGCCAAGGGTGGGGGACCGAGCAGTACTTC	CASSQGWGTEQYF
TRBD1	TRBV3-1/TRBV3-2	.	14	TRBJ2-5	TGTGCCAGCAGCCAAAGACAGGGCCAAGAGACCCAGTACTTC	CASSQRQGQETQYF
.	TRBV5-6	.	17	TRBJ1-1	TGTGCCAGCAGCCCCGGACAGACGCAGATCATGAACACTGAAGCTTTCTTT	CASSPGQTQIMNTEAFF
.	TRBV14	.	13	TRBJ1-2	TGTGCCAGCAGCCACAGTCCCCACTATGGCTACACCTTC	CASSHSPHYGYTF
.	TRBV5-1	.	14	TRBJ1-4	TGCGCCAGCAGCTTACAGGGCCCTAATGAAAAACTGTTTTTT	CASSLQGPNEKLFF
.	TRBV10-2	.	13	TRBJ2-7	TGCGCCAGCAAGGCCGGACCAACCTACGAGCAGTACTTC	CASKAGPTYEQYF
.	TRBV7-9	once	12	TRBJ1-2	TGTGCCAGCAGGGGCGGGGGCGATGGCTACACCTTC	CASRGGGDGYTF
.	TRBV18	.	14	TRBJ1-1	TGTGCCAGCTCACGCGAAACAAGGGGGACTGAAGCTTTCTTT	CASSRETRGTEAFF
TRBD2	TRBV5-1	.	15	TRBJ2-7	TGCGCCAGCAGCTTGGTGGTAGCGGGAGAGTACGAGCAGTACTTC	CASSLVVAGEYEQYF
.	TRBV19	.	12	TRBJ1-2	TGTGCCAGCAAACAGGGTAACTATGGCTACACCTTC	CASKQGNYGYTF
.	TRBV18	.	14	TRBJ2-5	TGTGCCAGCTCACCAAATGGTCAGCAAGAGACCCAGTACTTC	CASSPNGQQETQYF
.	TRBV29-1	.	13	TRBJ1-1	TGCAGCGTTGCGGCGGGGCTGGGAACTGAAGCTTTCTTT	CSVAAGLGTEAFF